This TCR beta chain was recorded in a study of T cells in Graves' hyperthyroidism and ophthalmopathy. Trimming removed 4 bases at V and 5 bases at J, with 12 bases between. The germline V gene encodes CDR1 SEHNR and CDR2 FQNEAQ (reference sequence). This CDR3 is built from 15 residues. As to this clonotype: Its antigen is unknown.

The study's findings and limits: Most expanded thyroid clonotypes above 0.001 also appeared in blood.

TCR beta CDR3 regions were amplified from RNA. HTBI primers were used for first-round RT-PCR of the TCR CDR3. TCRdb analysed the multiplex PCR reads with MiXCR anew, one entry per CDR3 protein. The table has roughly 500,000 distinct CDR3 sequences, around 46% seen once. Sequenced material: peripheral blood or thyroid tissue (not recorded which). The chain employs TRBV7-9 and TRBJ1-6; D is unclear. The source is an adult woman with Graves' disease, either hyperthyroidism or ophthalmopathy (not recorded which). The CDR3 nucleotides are TGTGCCAGCAGCTCAAGACGGAAACATAATTCACCCCTCCACTTT. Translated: CASSSRRKHNSPLHF.